This T cell receptor beta chain was documented in a study of OX40 agonist ivuxolimab in advanced cancers. About the research overall: Patients were dosed intravenously with ivuxolimab at 0.01 to 10 mg/kg every 2 weeks. Head and neck, renal cell, melanoma or hepatocellular carcinoma were the cancers that dose-escalation patients had. Study results and limitations: By week 6 at 0.1 to 3.0 mg/kg, blood CD4+ and CD8+ T cells had expanded clonally. Low clonal expansion, among the lowest seen, marked partial responders at 0.1-3.0 mg/kg.

Measured with immunoSEQ multiplex PCR; TCRdb has only the in-frame clones, and not every one. This table holds approximately 97,000 clones, approximately 87% found once. Trimming cost V 0 bases and J 6 bases; bases outside gene matches: 4. The germline gives CDR1 WNHNN, CDR2 SYGVQD (reference sequence). The CDR3 totals 14 residues. Of note for this clone: Its target is unknown.

Sequencing was performed on CD4+ or CD8+ T cells sorted from blood, taken in a trial of the OX40 agonist ivuxolimab. The receptor was derived from an adult with an advanced solid tumor such as melanoma, head and neck, liver or kidney cancer. The rearrangement uses TRBV10-1 and TRBJ1-2; 7 positions agree with TRBD1. CDR3 residues: CASSESDRPHGYTF. The CDR3 region has the DNA TGCGCCAGCAGTGAGTCGGACAGGCCCCATGGCTACACCTTC.